This T cell receptor beta chain was found in a study of blood T cell repertoires in COVID-19 (dated by TCRdb to 2019 to 2021). For context, the study as a whole: Samples covering the acute and convalescent phases of COVID-19 were provided by collaborators in the United States, Italy and Spain. The material from the prospective study consisted of cDNA or gDNA derived from T cells, B-cell-depleted T cells, or PBMCs. Deeply sampled blood TCRbeta repertoires from subjects exposed to, actively infected with, or recovered from COVID-19 were included in the dataset. The repertoires were released in a freely available public database intended as a resource for research on the immune response to SARS-CoV-2. Samples were obtained from the ongoing ImmuneRACE study (first 160 participants) and from 950 to 1,500 subjects provided by 6 global collaborators. Sample metadata almost always included a de-identified subject ID, COVID-19 status, age in years and sex. HLA class I and class II types, where available, came from metadata supplied by the sample provider rather than from assay-based typing. Study-level results and caveats: The quantity of clinical and demographic metadata differed by source and by participant and was supplied without curation.

The V end loses 2 bases and the J end loses 6 bases, and a stretch of 6 bases separates them. Reading the germline V gene gives CDR1 SQVTM and CDR2 ANQGSEA. The CDR3 starts with the cysteine, ends with the phenylalanine, and has 11 residues. Solely the CDR3 DNA is kept, with 33 bases framed from the first base. TCRbeta CDR3 regions were amplified from genomic DNA by means of the immunoSEQ Assay, a bias-controlled multiplex PCR. Turning to the authors' computational methods: Nucleated cell counts per sample were estimated from amplification of reference gene primers within the assay. To quantify the absolute abundance of each unique TCRbeta CDR3 rearrangement, sequence reads were collapsed and filtered. For each sample, productive Simpson clonality was calculated as the square root of Simpson's diversity index across productive rearrangements. The table comes from immuneACCESS by way of TCRdb, which keeps in-frame sequences with V and J called. Part of the clones is missing from these tables; in studies checked, under half for an unresolved V gene and the rest for unknown reasons. The D gene and trimming were derived from the DNA, and the V and J assignments and clone size from that table. The sample table records hundreds of thousands of clones; 75% to 90% of these occur just once. Roughly 2% of the sample is in the top ten clones.

In regard to this clone: There is no known antigen for this receptor. It has no much larger one-base neighbor in the sample; base qualities were not kept.

A second Seattle source provided samples from volunteer blood donors who had recovered from COVID-19. Collaborating institutions collected whole blood in K2EDTA tubes following their own protocols. For TCRbeta analysis, collaborators shipped samples in one of three forms: frozen whole blood, isolated PBMCs, or DNA extracted from either of those sample types. Sequenced: peripheral blood. In this chain, TRBV29-1 is recombined with TRBJ2-3; there is no confident call for the D gene. The receptor comes from a woman aged 50 to 65 who had recovered from COVID-19. Here is the DNA: TGCAGCGTTGAATTCGGGGATACGCAGTATTTT. It translates as CSVEFGDTQYF.